Below, one T cell receptor (beta chain) is given with its context. TCRdb ran MiXCR on the 5' RACE reads and lists one entry per CDR3 protein. This sample has some 130,000 distinct CDR3 sequences, with less than 25% found just once. These data belong to a study of T-cell memory formation after mild COVID-19. In the study overall: TCR clustering was largely donor specific.

Trimming took off 1 base at V and 4 bases at J, with 11 bases between the two ends. The CDR3 sequence is 15 residues long. Germline V gene sequence: CDR1 LNHNV, CDR2 YYDKDF (reference sequence). The material sequenced was PBMCs or a T cell subset sorted from them (not recorded which). This chain joins TRBV15 and TRBJ1-3; D possibly corresponds to TRBD1 (5 bases). The TCR comes from an adult woman who had mild COVID-19 (a few samples of this study predate the infection). Cell type and time point are not known. Here the CDR3 reads CATSRGGGPGNTIYF. For the CDR3, the DNA is TGTGCCACCAGCAGAGGGGGGGGTCCAGGAAACACCATATATTTT.